This is a list of T cell receptor beta chains from one sample in a study of T cells in Graves' hyperthyroidism and ophthalmopathy. TCRdb re-analysed the multiplex PCR reads in MiXCR, keeping a single row per CDR3 protein. Of 750,000 to 950,000 distinct CDR3 sequences listed, 38% are singletons. The sequenced sample was blood. The receptors originated from a man aged 18 to 30 with Graves' hyperthyroidism. Both conserved end residues are trimmed from each CDR3.

V gene | CDR3 protein
TRBV2 | AGSEEETQY
TRBV19 | ASNLDRGSGQPQH
TRBV9 | ASSVATGEETQY
TRBV20-1 | SAPTGKAEAF
TRBV15 | ATSRDYSSGNTIY
TRBV20-1 | SAREHDRGQSYGYT
TRBV12-3/TRBV12-4 | ASGPSQPQH
TRBV10-3 | ASSYSWGHSGNTIY
TRBV4-1 | ASSQEWPRGMETQY
TRBV25-1 | ASSPSGTGYT
TRBV29-1 | SVRGGDSYEQY
TRBV5-1 | ASSRGTSGSPNTGELF
TRBV7-8 | ASSLVESFSGANVLT
TRBV12-3/TRBV12-4 | ASRGTGMGTEAF
TRBV2 | ASSDEGLARYEQY
TRBV6-5 | ASSEAADSSGNTIY
TRBV24-1 | ATSDPPGTGELF
TRBV5-1 | ASSDGQLDTQY
TRBV2 | ASSVSSSGQF
TRBV25-1 | ASVDEGGDTGELF
TRBV4-3 | AGSQDGTRNNEQY
TRBV20-1 | SARVIRTGKVQETQY
TRBV7-9 | ASSRGGAGGPYEQY
TRBV12-3/TRBV12-4 | ASDPGNLNTEAF
TRBV19 | ASKSPRGLGSNQPQH
TRBV10-3 | AISESIGLAGVIANTGELF
TRBV2 | ASSEGRVPTNEKLF
TRBV7-2 | ASSPYRFGDKSSNSPLH
TRBV4-3 | ASSQDMGGETQY
TRBV5-1 | ASSRGYDEKLF
TRBV10-3 | AISAVPYEQY
TRBV2 | ASSAWTGPYEQY
TRBV20-1 | SARDQGRLY
TRBV7-8 | ASSLWQVGVKTEAF
TRBV2 | ASRSRPMDVSGYT